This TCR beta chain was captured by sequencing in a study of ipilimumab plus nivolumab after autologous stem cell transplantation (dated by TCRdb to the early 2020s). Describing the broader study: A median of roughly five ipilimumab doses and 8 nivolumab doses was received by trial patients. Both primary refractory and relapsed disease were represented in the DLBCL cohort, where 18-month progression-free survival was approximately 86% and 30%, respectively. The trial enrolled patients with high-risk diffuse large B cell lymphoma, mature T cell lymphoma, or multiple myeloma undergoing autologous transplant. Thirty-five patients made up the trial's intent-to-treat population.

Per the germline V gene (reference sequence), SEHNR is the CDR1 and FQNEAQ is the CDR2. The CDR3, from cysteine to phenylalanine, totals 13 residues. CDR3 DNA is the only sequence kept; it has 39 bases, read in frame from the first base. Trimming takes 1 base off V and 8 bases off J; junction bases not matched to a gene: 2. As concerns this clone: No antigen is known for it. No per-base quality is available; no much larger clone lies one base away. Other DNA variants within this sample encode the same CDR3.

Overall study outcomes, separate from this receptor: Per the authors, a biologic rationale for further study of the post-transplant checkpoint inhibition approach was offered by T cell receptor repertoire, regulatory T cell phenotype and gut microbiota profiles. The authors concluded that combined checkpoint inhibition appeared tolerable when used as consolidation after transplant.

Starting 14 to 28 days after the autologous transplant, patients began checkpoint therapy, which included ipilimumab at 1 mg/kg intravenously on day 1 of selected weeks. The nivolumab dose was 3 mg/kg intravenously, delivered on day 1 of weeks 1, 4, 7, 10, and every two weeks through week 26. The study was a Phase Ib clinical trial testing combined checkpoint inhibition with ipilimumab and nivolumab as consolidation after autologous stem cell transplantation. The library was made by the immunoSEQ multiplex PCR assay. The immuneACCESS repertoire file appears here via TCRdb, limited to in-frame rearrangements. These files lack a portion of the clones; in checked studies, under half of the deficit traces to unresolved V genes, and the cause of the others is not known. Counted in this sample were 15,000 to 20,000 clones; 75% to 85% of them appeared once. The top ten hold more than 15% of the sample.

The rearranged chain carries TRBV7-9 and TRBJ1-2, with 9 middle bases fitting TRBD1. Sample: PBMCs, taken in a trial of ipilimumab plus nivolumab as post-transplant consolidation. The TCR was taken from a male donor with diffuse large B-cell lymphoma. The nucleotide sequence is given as TGTGCCAGCAGCTTAGGGACAGGGGAGGGCTACACCTTC. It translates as CASSLGTGEGYTF.